Detailed here is one T cell receptor (beta chain). Data came from immunoSEQ multiplex PCR; TCRdb stores just in-frame clones and leaves some out. The repertoire holds 60,000 to 70,000 clones, with 65% to 90% as singletons. This CDR3 spans 14 amino acids. V shed 4 bases and J 8 bases; nucleotides not matched to a gene: 8. Germline V gene data show CDR1 as SGHDN and CDR2 as FVKESK. The sample comes from a study of blood T cell repertoires in COVID-19. Study-wide context: T cells, B-cell-depleted T cells, or PBMCs provided the cDNA or gDNA that served as material.

The rearrangement uses TRBV14 and TRBJ1-2, with 9 nucleotides matching TRBD1. The origin of this receptor is a man aged 55 to 70 with acute or convalescent COVID-19. The specimen sequenced was peripheral blood. CDR3: CASSPGQGGRGYTF. CDR3 nucleotides: TGTGCCAGCAGCCCGGGACAGGGTGGACGCGGCTACACCTTC.